This TCR beta chain was found in a study of OX40 agonist ivuxolimab in advanced cancers. Study-wide background: Each dose-escalation patient presented with hepatocellular carcinoma, melanoma, renal cell or head and neck cancer. The study's findings and limits: Among T cells, CD8+ cells averaged more expanded clones than CD4+ cells.

Measured with immunoSEQ multiplex PCR; TCRdb has only the in-frame clones, and not every one. Of tens of thousands of clones in the sample, around 80% were seen once. This clone was picked up a small number of times. The antigen is unknown. The material sequenced was CD4+ or CD8+ T cells sorted from blood, taken in a trial of the OX40 agonist ivuxolimab. The source is an adult with an advanced solid tumor such as melanoma, head and neck, liver or kidney cancer.

The CDR3 protein is CASSDSLNSPLHF. CDR3 coding DNA: TGTGCCAGCAGTGACAGCCTCAATTCACCCCTCCACTTT. V and J are TRBV6-4 and TRBJ1-6; the D is unclear. The CDR3 has 13 residues. The V gene lost 2 bases and the J gene lost 7 bases, with 6 bases spanning the gap. CDR1 is MRHNA and CDR2 is SNTAGT in the germline V gene.